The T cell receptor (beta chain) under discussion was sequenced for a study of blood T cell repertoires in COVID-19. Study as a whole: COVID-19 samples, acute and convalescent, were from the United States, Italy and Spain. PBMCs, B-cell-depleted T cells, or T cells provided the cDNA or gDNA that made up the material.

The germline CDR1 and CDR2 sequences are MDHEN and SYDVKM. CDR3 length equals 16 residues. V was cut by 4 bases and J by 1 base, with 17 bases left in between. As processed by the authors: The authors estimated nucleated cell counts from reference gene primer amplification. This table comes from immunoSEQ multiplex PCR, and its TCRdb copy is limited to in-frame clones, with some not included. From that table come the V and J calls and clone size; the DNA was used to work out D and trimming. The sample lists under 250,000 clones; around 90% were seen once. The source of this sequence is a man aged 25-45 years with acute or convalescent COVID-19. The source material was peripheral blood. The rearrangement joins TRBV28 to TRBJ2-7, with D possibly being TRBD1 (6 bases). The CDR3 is CASSSRRTVRSYEQYF. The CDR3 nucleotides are TGTGCCAGCAGTTCGAGGCGGACAGTCAGATCCTACGAGCAGTACTTC.